This entry features one T cell receptor (beta chain) sequence. While the first cohort had 700 or so subjects, the donors belonged to the separate validation cohort of 100 to 150 subjects. This specimen belongs to a study of cytomegalovirus exposure and HLA in healthy donors. This CDR3 is 15 amino acids long. V was pared by 5 bases and J by 4 bases, with 16 bases between. Germline lookup yields CDR1 SGHNT and CDR2 YENEEA. Clones were sequenced by immunoSEQ multiplex PCR, and TCRdb holds only the in-frame ones, with some missing. The repertoire has 260,000 or so clones, around nine tenths of them found once; the top ten carry around 2.6%.

The receptor's source is a young man in good health and CMV-seronegative. The chain uses TRBV11-3 and TRBJ2-3; a weak D match, TRBD2 (6 bases). The sequencing input was PBMCs. The CDR3: CASSAPQEGPDTQYF. CDR3 nucleotides: TGTGCCAGCAGCGCACCCCAGGAGGGGCCAGATACGCAGTATTTT.